The entry below gives a single T cell receptor (beta chain) sequence along with its context. Its antigen is unidentified. An end of the junction does not agree with germline; a read error may underlie this. This record comes from a study of cytomegalovirus exposure and HLA in healthy donors. Findings and caveats of the study: Most observed TCR sequences were rare, whereas some public TCRs were detected in many donors.

Primers included in the PCR were 60 Vbeta and 13 Jbeta primers. Data came from immunoSEQ multiplex PCR; TCRdb stores just in-frame clones and leaves some out. The table includes more than 150,000 clones, about 80% detected once. This TCR came from a woman in her twenties or thirties in good health and CMV-seronegative. The sequencing sample was made of PBMCs.

The DNA of the CDR3 is TGTTCCAGCAGCTTTGGGACAGGGATGTCGGGGGGCTACACCTTC. Residues: CSSSFGTGMSGGYTF. This chain joins TRBV7-9 and TRBJ1-2; 9 bases fit TRBD1. The germline V gene encodes CDR1 SEHNR and CDR2 FQNEAQ (reference sequence). The CDR3 extends over 15 amino acids.